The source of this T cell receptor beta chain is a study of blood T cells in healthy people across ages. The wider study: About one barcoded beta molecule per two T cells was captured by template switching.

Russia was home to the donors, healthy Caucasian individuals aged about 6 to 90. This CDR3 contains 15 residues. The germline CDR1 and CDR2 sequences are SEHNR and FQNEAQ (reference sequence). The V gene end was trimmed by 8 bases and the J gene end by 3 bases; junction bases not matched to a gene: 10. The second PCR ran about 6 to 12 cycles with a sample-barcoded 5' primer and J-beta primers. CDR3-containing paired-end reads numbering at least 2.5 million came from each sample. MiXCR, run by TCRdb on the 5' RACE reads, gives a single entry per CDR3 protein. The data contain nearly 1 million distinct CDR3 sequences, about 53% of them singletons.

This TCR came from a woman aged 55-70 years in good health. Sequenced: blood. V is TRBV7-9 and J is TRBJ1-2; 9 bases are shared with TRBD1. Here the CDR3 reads CASAQQGAGDYGYTF. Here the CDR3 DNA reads TGTGCCAGCGCGCAACAGGGGGCGGGAGACTATGGCTACACCTTC.